This T cell receptor beta chain was captured in a study of blood T cell repertoires in COVID-19. Overall study context: PBMCs, B-cell-depleted T cells, or T cells were the source of the cDNA or gDNA that made up the material.

Original processing notes: For nucleated cells, counts were estimated from reference gene primer amplification. Data came from immunoSEQ multiplex PCR; TCRdb stores just in-frame clones and leaves some out. V, J and clone size derive from that table, while D and trimming were established from the DNA sequence. The table lists 450,000 or so clones, 90% of them singletons, with 0.6% in the top ten. This TCR was recovered from a man aged 18 to 29 who had recovered from COVID-19. Sequenced sample: PBMCs or T cells enriched from blood (not recorded which).

CDR3 sequence reads: CASSFRGHNEKLFF. DNA for the CDR3: TGCGCCAGCAGCTTCAGGGGGCATAATGAAAAACTGTTTTTT. The chain joins TRBV5-1 to TRBJ1-4; TRBD1 matches at 8 bases. The V gene end was trimmed by 2 bases and the J gene end by 4 bases; junction bases not matched to a gene: 1. Germline CDR1 and CDR2: SGHRS and YFSETQ. This CDR3 spans 14 amino acids.